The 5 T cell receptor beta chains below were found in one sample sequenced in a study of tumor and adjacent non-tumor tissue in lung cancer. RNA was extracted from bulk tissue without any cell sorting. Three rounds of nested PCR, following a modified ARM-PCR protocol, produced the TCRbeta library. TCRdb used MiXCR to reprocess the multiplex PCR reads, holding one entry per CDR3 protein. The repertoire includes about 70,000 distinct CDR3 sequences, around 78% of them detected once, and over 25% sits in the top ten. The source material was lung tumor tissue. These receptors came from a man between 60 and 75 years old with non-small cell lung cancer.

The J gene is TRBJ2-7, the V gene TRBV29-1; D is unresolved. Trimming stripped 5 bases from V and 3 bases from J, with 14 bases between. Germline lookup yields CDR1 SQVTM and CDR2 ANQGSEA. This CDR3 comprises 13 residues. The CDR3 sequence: CSVIKTAIYEQYF. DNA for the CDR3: TGCAGCGTTATTAAGACTGCAATCTACGAGCAGTACTTC.

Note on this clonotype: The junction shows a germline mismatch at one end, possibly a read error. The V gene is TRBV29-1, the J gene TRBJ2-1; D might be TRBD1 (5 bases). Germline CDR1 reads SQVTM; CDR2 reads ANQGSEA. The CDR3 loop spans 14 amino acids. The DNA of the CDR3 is TGCAGCGTTGGGTTAGGGGTCATGGGCAATGAGCGGTTCTTC. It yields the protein CSVGLGVMGNERFF.

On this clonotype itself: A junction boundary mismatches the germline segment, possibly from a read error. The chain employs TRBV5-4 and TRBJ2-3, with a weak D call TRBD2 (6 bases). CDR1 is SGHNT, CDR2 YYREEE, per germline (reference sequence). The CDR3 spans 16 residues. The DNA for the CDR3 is TGTGCCATCAGCTTCCCGGCAGGAGGGCAAGGGGATACGCAGTATTTT. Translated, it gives CAISFPAGGQGDTQYF.

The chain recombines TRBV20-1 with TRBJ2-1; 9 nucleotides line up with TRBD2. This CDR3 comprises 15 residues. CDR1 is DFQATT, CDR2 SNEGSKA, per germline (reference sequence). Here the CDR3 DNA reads TGCAATGCCAGAGCTGTAGCGGGAGTGCACCATGAGCAGTTCTTC. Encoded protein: CNARAVAGVHHEQFF.

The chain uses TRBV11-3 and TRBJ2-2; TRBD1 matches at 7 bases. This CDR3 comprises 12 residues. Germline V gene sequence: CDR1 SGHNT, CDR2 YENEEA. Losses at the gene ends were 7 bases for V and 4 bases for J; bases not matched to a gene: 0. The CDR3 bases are TGTGCCAGCACAGGGGGCACCGGGGAGCTGTTTTTT. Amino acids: CASTGGTGELFF.